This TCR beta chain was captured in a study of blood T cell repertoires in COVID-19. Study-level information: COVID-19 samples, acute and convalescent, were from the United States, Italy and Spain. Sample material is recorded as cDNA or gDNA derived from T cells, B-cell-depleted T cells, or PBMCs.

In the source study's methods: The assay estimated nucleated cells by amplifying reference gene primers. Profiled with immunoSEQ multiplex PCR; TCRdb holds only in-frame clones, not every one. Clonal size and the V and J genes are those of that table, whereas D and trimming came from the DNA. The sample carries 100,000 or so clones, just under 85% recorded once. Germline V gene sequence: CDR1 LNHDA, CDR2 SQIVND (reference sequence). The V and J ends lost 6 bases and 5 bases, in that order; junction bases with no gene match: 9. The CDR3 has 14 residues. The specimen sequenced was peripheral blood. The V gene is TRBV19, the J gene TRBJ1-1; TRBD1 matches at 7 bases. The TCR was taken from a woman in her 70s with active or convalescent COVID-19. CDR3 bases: TGTGCCAGTAGAATACAGGGGCGCGGAACTGAAGCTTTCTTT. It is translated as CASRIQGRGTEAFF.